The 18 T cell receptor beta chains in this list originate from one sample, sequenced in a study of CD8 T cells in ankylosing spondylitis. Their target antigens are unknown. TCRdb called the 5' RACE reads again in MiXCR, with one record for every CDR3 protein. Of under 250,000 distinct CDR3 sequences listed, just under 7.5% are singletons. Whole-study results and caveats: Made up of under ten highly homologous variants, a TCR beta motif appeared characteristic of ankylosing spondylitis blood.

Sequences were obtained from blood, either unsorted or a sorted T cell fraction (not recorded which). Every receptor here comes from a male donor with ankylosing spondylitis.

This clonotype was seen a few times. V usage is TRBV11-2 and J usage is TRBJ2-1, with unresolved D. V lost 5 bases, J lost 8 bases, and 13 bases lay in between. CDR1 and CDR2 from the germline V gene are SGHAT and FQNNGV. CDR3 length: 13 residues. CDR3 sequence reads: CASSIFIEDEQFF. CDR3 sequence (DNA): TGTGCCAGCAGCATATTCATCGAGGATGAGCAGTTCTTC.

This clonotype appeared many times. CDR3 nucleotides: TGTGCCAGCAGCCAACAGACGGGCAGGGTAGGCACTGAAGCTTTCTTT. Protein: CASSQQTGRVGTEAFF. The chain has TRBV4-2 and TRBJ1-1, with a weak D call TRBD1 (5 bases). V was shortened by 2 bases and J by 4 bases, with 17 bases between the two germline ends. The germline gives CDR1 LGHNA, CDR2 YNFKEQ. The CDR3 sequence is 16 residues long.

The sample holds many counts of this clonotype. The chain has TRBV5-1 and TRBJ2-7; no clear D gene. The V gene's germline CDR1 is SGHRS and CDR2 YFSETQ. This CDR3 region has 13 residues. The germline V and J ends were trimmed by 4 bases and 1 base, with 9 bases remaining between them. The CDR3 protein is CASSPQESYEQYF. DNA of the CDR3: TGCGCCAGCAGCCCCCAGGAGTCCTACGAGCAGTACTTC.

V and J are TRBV19 and TRBJ2-1; the D call may be TRBD1 or TRBD2 (6 bases each). This CDR3 region has 16 residues. Trimming removed 6 bases from V and 5 bases from J, with 20 bases in between. From germline, CDR1 is LNHDA and CDR2 SQIVND (reference sequence). CDR3 nucleotides: TGTGCCAGTAGAAAACGGGGGCCTCCCTTCAACAATGAGCAGTTCTTC. Protein sequence: CASRKRGPPFNNEQFF.

This clonotype occurred many times. The chain recombines TRBV20-1 with TRBJ1-1; D might be TRBD1 (5 bases). The CDR3 runs 12 residues. In germline, CDR1 is DFQATT, CDR2 SNEGSKA (reference sequence). Trimming removed 3 bases from V and 8 bases from J, with 13 bases in between. DNA of the CDR3: TGCAGTGCTAGTGGGGGGGAGGGGGAAGCTTTCTTT. As protein: CSASGGEGEAFF.

V and J are TRBV20-1 and TRBJ2-1, with 8 positions matching TRBD1. Germline V gene data show CDR1 as DFQATT and CDR2 as SNEGSKA (reference sequence). The CDR3 is 13 residues long. The ends lost 3 bases at V and 7 bases at J; junction bases unmatched: 5. Here the CDR3 DNA reads TGCAGTGCTAGGAACAGGGGGTGGAATGAGCAGTTCTTC. Translating it yields CSARNRGWNEQFF.

This clonotype was recorded many times. The chain employs TRBV28 and TRBJ2-1, with a tentative D call TRBD2 (5 bases). This CDR3 is 15 amino acids long. Germline loops: CDR1 MDHEN, CDR2 SYDVKM. V was clipped by 3 bases and J by 2 bases, with 11 bases between them. CDR3 nucleotides: TGTGCCAGCAGTTTCCGGGCGGGCACCTACAATGAGCAGTTCTTC. This sequence encodes CASSFRAGTYNEQFF. The variable domain in full, completed from reference TRBV28 and TRBJ2-1, reads DVKVTQSSRYLVKRTGEKVFLECVQDMDHENMFWYRQDPGLGLRLIYFSYDVKMKEKGDIPEGYSVSREKKERFSLILESASTNQTSMYLCASSFRAGTYNEQFFGPGTRLTVL.

In this sample, this clonotype turned up many times. The genes are TRBV27 and TRBJ1-5; D not resolved. From germline, CDR1 is MNHEY and CDR2 SMNVEV (reference sequence). This CDR3 comprises 15 residues. V was pared by 5 bases and J by 0 bases, with 11 bases between. The CDR3 coding sequence is TGTGCCAGCAGTCCAGGCCCCGGTAGCAATCAGCCCCAGCATTTT. It encodes CASSPGPGSNQPQHF.

This clonotype was seen at least ten times. The V gene is TRBV12-3 or TRBV12-4, the J gene TRBJ1-1; D is undetermined. This CDR3 spans 13 amino acids. V gave up 6 bases and J gave up 5 bases, with 13 bases separating them. The chain's CDR3 is CASRLGRWTEAFF. In DNA, the CDR3 is TGTGCCAGCAGACTTGGGCGGTGGACTGAAGCTTTCTTT.

Here the CDR3 reads CASSLSTGGYNEQFF. CDR3 DNA sequence: TGCGCCAGCAGCTTGTCGACGGGGGGATACAATGAGCAGTTCTTC. The V gene is TRBV5-1, the J gene TRBJ2-1, with 7 bases identical to TRBD2. The CDR3 covers 15 residues. V gave up 1 base and J gave up 4 bases; unmatched junction bases: 5. Germline CDR1 is SGHRS and CDR2 is YFSETQ.

This clonotype was detected many times. This rearrangement joins TRBV27 to TRBJ2-1; TRBD1 agrees at 9 bases. CDR1 is MNHEY, CDR2 SMNVEV, per germline (reference sequence). V trimming: 6 bases; J trimming: 4 bases; junction bases outside the gene matches: 7. The CDR3 has 15 residues. The CDR3: CASSLSGQGYNEQFF. The CDR3 bases are TGTGCCAGCAGCCTTTCAGGACAGGGGTACAATGAGCAGTTCTTC.

This clonotype came up a few times. The chain joins TRBV28 to TRBJ2-3; D gene ambiguous. The CDR3 consists of 14 residues. Germline V gene lookup returns CDR1 MDHEN and CDR2 SYDVKM. V lost 3 bases to trimming and J lost 8 bases, with 15 bases between them. CDR3 sequence (DNA): TGTGCCAGCAGTTTTGTGGCCAGCTCTGCTACGCAGTATTTT. The encoded protein is CASSFVASSATQYF.

The chain recombines TRBV29-1 with TRBJ2-7; 8 nucleotides match TRBD1. V was pared by 1 base and J by 3 bases, with 5 bases of the junction left unmatched. The CDR3 is 14 amino acids. The germline CDR1 and CDR2 sequences are SQVTM and ANQGSEA. The CDR3 loop reads CSVEVHRGNYEQYF. The CDR3 coding sequence is TGCAGCGTTGAAGTCCACAGGGGGAACTACGAGCAGTACTTC.

In its sample, this clonotype was seen a few times. The V and J genes are TRBV19 and TRBJ2-4, with TRBD1 identical over 8 bases. CDR3 length: 15 amino acids. Germline V gene data show CDR1 as LNHDA and CDR2 as SQIVND (reference sequence). V dropped 4 bases and J dropped 0; count of bases not matched to a gene: 2. CDR3 DNA sequence: TGTGCCAGTAGTAACGGACAGGGAGCCAAAAACATTCAGTACTTC. Its protein product is CASSNGQGAKNIQYF.

This clonotype was counted at least ten times. The chain is built from TRBV7-9 and TRBJ2-1; D gene uncertain. V lost 4 bases and J 0 bases, leaving 10 bases between the germline ends. Germline CDR1 and CDR2: SEHNR and FQNEAQ (reference sequence). The CDR3 loop spans 15 amino acids. The CDR3 loop reads CASSSWQSSYNEQFF. The CDR3 nucleotides are TGTGCCAGCAGCTCTTGGCAGAGCTCCTACAATGAGCAGTTCTTC. The variable domain in full, with the rest retrieved from reference TRBV7-9 and TRBJ2-1, is DTGVSQNPRHKITKRGQNVTFRCDPISEHNRLYWYRQTLGQGPEFLTYFQNEAQLEKSRLLSDRFSAERPKGSFSTLEIQRTEQGDSAMYLCASSSWQSSYNEQFFGPGTRLTVL.

This clonotype appeared many times. Here the CDR3 DNA reads TGCAGCGTTGCCCCCGGTACCTCTAACTATGGCTACACCTTC. Protein product: CSVAPGTSNYGYTF. This chain connects TRBV29-1 to TRBJ1-2; no definite D call. V dropped 4 bases and J dropped 0 bases, with 12 bases sitting between them. The length of the CDR3 is 14 residues. In germline, CDR1 is SQVTM, CDR2 ANQGSEA.

This clonotype came up a few times. The chain employs TRBV4-2 and TRBJ2-6, with unresolved D. V shed 0 bases and J shed 2 bases, with 14 bases lying between them. Germline V lookup: CDR1 LGHNA, CDR2 YNFKEQ. The CDR3 spans 18 residues. CDR3: CASSQDRATTAGANVLTF. For the CDR3, the DNA is TGTGCCAGCAGCCAAGATAGGGCCACCACAGCTGGGGCCAACGTCCTGACTTTC.

Concerning this clonotype itself: One junction end disagrees with the germline gene, perhaps due to a read error. The rearrangement uses TRBV20-1 and TRBJ2-1, with 16 bases that match TRBD2. The CDR3 has 19 residues. Germline CDR1 DFQATT, CDR2 SNEGSKA (reference sequence). CDR3 coding DNA: TGCAGTGCCAGAGCCGGGACTAGCGGGAGGGAGAGCTCCTACAATGAGCAGTTCTTC. Translation: CSARAGTSGRESSYNEQFF.